This T cell receptor beta chain is drawn from a study of Tregs in tolerant kidney transplant recipients. Study observations and caveats: Tolerant patients' donor-specific Tregs expanded beyond overall Tregs, suggesting antigen-driven growth.

To note about this clone: What it binds is not known.

Libraries were prepared by immunoSEQ multiplex PCR; TCRdb keeps only in-frame clonotypes and omits some of them. Of some 66,000 clones in the sample, roughly 92% are singletons; the top ten hold around 9.9%. The sequence was collected from a human donor who received a combined kidney and bone marrow transplant. Source: CD8+ T cells from blood, taken before the transplant.

DNA for the CDR3: TGTGCCAGCAGTAACAGGGGGCACGGCTATGGCTACACCTTC. Amino acids: CASSNRGHGYGYTF. The V and J genes are TRBV27 and TRBJ1-2, with 9 bases identical to TRBD1. The CDR3 has 14 amino acids. V shed 5 bases and J 4 bases; nucleotides not matched to a gene: 5. CDR1 MNHEY and CDR2 SMNVEV come from the germline V gene (reference sequence).